A selection of T cell receptor beta chains follows, all from one sample in a study of PD-1 blockade in mismatch repair-deficient tumors. Method: immunoSEQ multiplex PCR; TCRdb's copy keeps in-frame clones and lacks some. Among about 68,000 clones listed, around 73% were seen once. Sequenced here: peripheral blood, sampled 2 weeks after starting pembrolizumab. The receptors here all came from an adult with mismatch repair-deficient cancer. Each CDR3 is given with its conserved first and last residue. The D gene is left open where the match is weak. Some rows mark clone size as missing; the rest say once, few, many or name a class of expanded clone.

CDR3: CASALGYTSRTDTQYF; DNA: TGTGCCAGTGCTCTAGGGTACACAAGCCGCACAGATACGCAGTATTTT; V: TRBV11-2; size: -; D: -; J: TRBJ2-3
CDR3: CASSIAGFGQPQHF; DNA: TGTGCCAGTAGTATAGCAGGGTTCGGTCAGCCCCAGCATTTT; V: TRBV19; size: -; D: -; J: TRBJ1-5
CDR3: CASSVNYLEGYTF; DNA: TGTGCCAGTAGCGTAAACTATTTGGAAGGCTACACCTTC; V: TRBV19; size: -; D: -; J: TRBJ1-2
CDR3: CSVRIPPYEQYF; DNA: TGCAGCGTCAGAATCCCCCCCTACGAGCAGTACTTC; V: TRBV29-1; size: -; D: -; J: TRBJ2-7
CDR3: CASSLGLGSYNEQFF; DNA: TGTGCCAGCAGCCTCGGACTAGGCTCCTACAATGAGCAGTTCTTC; V: TRBV7-9; size: -; D: TRBD2; J: TRBJ2-1
CDR3: CASSASENTEAFF; DNA: TGTGCCAGCAGCGCCTCAGAGAACACTGAAGCTTTCTTT; V: TRBV9; size: -; D: -; J: TRBJ1-1
CDR3: CSVVGRASYGYTF; DNA: TGCAGCGTTGTGGGCAGGGCGAGCTATGGCTACACCTTC; V: TRBV29-1; size: -; D: -; J: TRBJ1-2
CDR3: CASSPPHRGGTEAFF; DNA: TGTGCCAGCTCACCACCCCACAGGGGGGGCACTGAAGCTTTCTTT; V: TRBV18; size: -; D: TRBD1; J: TRBJ1-1
CDR3: CASRLTSGDSTDTQYF; DNA: TGCGCCAGCAGATTGACTAGCGGGGACTCCACAGATACGCAGTATTTT; V: TRBV5-1; size: -; D: TRBD2; J: TRBJ2-3
CDR3: CASSPGAIYGYTF; DNA: TGTGCCAGCAGCCCAGGGGCTATCTATGGCTACACCTTC; V: TRBV6-6; size: medium-sized; D: -; J: TRBJ1-2
CDR3: CASSLGNLAGGYF; DNA: TGTGCCAGCAGCTTAGGTAACCTAGCGGGAGGGTACTTC; V: TRBV7-2; size: few; D: TRBD2; J: TRBJ2-7
CDR3: CASSEETRSHNEQFF; DNA: TGTGCCAGCAGTGAAGAAACTAGAAGTCACAATGAGCAGTTCTTC; V: TRBV2; size: -; D: -; J: TRBJ2-1
CDR3: CASSSRTSGSYNEQFF; DNA: TGTGCCAGCAGCTCAAGGACTAGCGGGAGCTACAATGAGCAGTTCTTC; V: TRBV7-2; size: -; D: TRBD2; J: TRBJ2-1
CDR3: CASSQEYATAEQFF; DNA: TGTGCCAGCAGCCAAGAATACGCGACGGCGGAGCAGTTCTTC; V: TRBV4-2; size: -; D: -; J: TRBJ2-1
CDR3: CASSPGAGRNNEQFF; DNA: TGTGCCAGCTCACCGGGGGCGGGACGAAACAATGAGCAGTTCTTC; V: TRBV18; size: -; D: -; J: TRBJ2-1
CDR3: CSVVVYFGGNTEAFF; DNA: TGCAGCGTTGTAGTTTATTTTGGAGGGAACACTGAAGCTTTCTTT; V: TRBV29-1; size: -; D: -; J: TRBJ1-1
CDR3: CASSDGQGEGYLSYEQYF; DNA: TGTGCCAGCAGCGACGGACAGGGGGAGGGATATTTATCCTACGAGCAGTACTTC; V: TRBV7-9; size: -; D: TRBD1; J: TRBJ2-7
CDR3: CASSQVSGAYEQYF; DNA: TGTGCCAGCAGCCAAGTCTCAGGGGCCTACGAGCAGTACTTC; V: TRBV4-2; size: -; D: -; J: TRBJ2-7
CDR3: CASSPGPDRVEQYF; DNA: TGTGCCAGCTCACCGGGCCCCGACAGGGTCGAGCAGTACTTC; V: TRBV18; size: few; D: TRBD1; J: TRBJ2-7
CDR3: CASSQGGNGYTF; DNA: TGCGCCAGCAGCCAAGGGGGCAATGGCTACACCTTC; V: TRBV4-1; size: -; D: -; J: TRBJ1-2
CDR3: CASSRSGTRTDTQYF; DNA: TGTGCCAGCAGCAGATCCGGGACCCGCACAGATACGCAGTATTTT; V: TRBV9; size: -; D: -; J: TRBJ2-3
CDR3: CAWRRAYEQYF; DNA: TGTGCCTGGAGACGGGCGTACGAGCAGTACTTC; V: TRBV30; size: -; D: -; J: TRBJ2-7
CDR3: CASNNYNEQFF; DNA: TGCGCCAGCAACAACTACAATGAGCAGTTCTTC; V: TRBV10-2; size: -; D: -; J: TRBJ2-1
CDR3: CASSWAPGGSNYGYTF; DNA: TGCGCCAGCAGCTGGGCACCCGGGGGATCAAACTATGGCTACACCTTC; V: TRBV5-1; size: -; D: -; J: TRBJ1-2
CDR3: CASSPQGAEQYF; DNA: TGTGCCAGCTCACCACAGGGCGCCGAGCAGTACTTC; V: TRBV18; size: few; D: -; J: TRBJ2-7
CDR3: CASSFRGAGAYNEQFF; DNA: TGTGCCAGCAGCTTCCGCGGGGCGGGAGCCTACAATGAGCAGTTCTTC; V: TRBV7-2; size: -; D: TRBD2; J: TRBJ2-1
CDR3: CATRLVREQYF; DNA: TGTGCCACCCGACTAGTCCGCGAGCAGTACTTC; V: TRBV6-1; size: many; D: -; J: TRBJ2-7
CDR3: CASSMMEGLGGYTF; DNA: TGTGCCAGTAGTATGATGGAGGGCCTAGGGGGCTACACCTTC; V: TRBV19; size: -; D: -; J: TRBJ1-2
CDR3: CASRSGLAGEGSYNEQFF; DNA: TGTGCCAGCAGATCGGGACTAGCGGGAGAAGGGTCCTACAATGAGCAGTTCTTC; V: TRBV13; size: -; D: TRBD2; J: TRBJ2-1
CDR3: CSVETANYGYTF; DNA: TGCAGCGTTGAAACGGCTAACTATGGCTACACCTTC; V: TRBV29-1; size: -; D: -; J: TRBJ1-2
CDR3: CASSQDRGLAGPYQETQYF; DNA: TGCGCCAGCAGCCAAGATAGGGGACTAGCGGGACCGTACCAAGAGACCCAGTACTTC; V: TRBV4-3; size: -; D: TRBD2; J: TRBJ2-5
CDR3: CASSQDRTSGNTIYF; DNA: TGCGCCAGCAGCCAAGACAGGACCTCTGGAAACACCATATATTTT; V: TRBV4-1; size: -; D: -; J: TRBJ1-3
CDR3: CASSGQGTSSYEQYF; DNA: TGTGCCAGCAGTGGACAGGGAACAAGCTCCTACGAGCAGTACTTC; V: TRBV6-1; size: few; D: TRBD1; J: TRBJ2-7
CDR3: CASSRDNSYEQYF; DNA: TGTGCCAGTAGTCGGGACAACTCCTACGAGCAGTACTTC; V: TRBV19; size: -; D: -; J: TRBJ2-7
CDR3: CASSVRSGNYNEQFF; DNA: TGTGCCAGCAGCGTAAGGAGCGGGAACTACAATGAGCAGTTCTTC; V: TRBV9; size: -; D: TRBD2; J: TRBJ2-1
CDR3: CASSVAPGTGDHEQYF; DNA: TGTGCCAGCAGCGTAGCTCCCGGGACAGGGGACCACGAGCAGTACTTC; V: TRBV9; size: -; D: TRBD1; J: TRBJ2-7
CDR3: CASQRGGFREQYF; DNA: TGTGCCAGCCAAAGGGGGGGTTTTCGCGAGCAGTACTTC; V: TRBV6-5; size: -; D: -; J: TRBJ2-7
CDR3: CASSLGTGIDTGELFF; DNA: TGTGCCAGCAGCTTAGGGACAGGGATCGACACCGGGGAGCTGTTTTTT; V: TRBV11-3; size: -; D: TRBD1; J: TRBJ2-2
CDR3: CASSESLGGSYSNQPQHF; DNA: TGTGCCAGCAGTGAAAGTCTCGGGGGATCCTATAGCAATCAGCCCCAGCATTTT; V: TRBV6-1; size: -; D: -; J: TRBJ1-5
CDR3: CASSLAGESAYEQYF; DNA: TGCGCCAGCAGCTTGGCCGGGGAGTCAGCCTACGAGCAGTACTTC; V: TRBV5-1; size: -; D: -; J: TRBJ2-7
CDR3: CASSRQYSYNEQFF; DNA: TGTGCCAGCAGTCGACAGTACTCCTACAATGAGCAGTTCTTC; V: TRBV28; size: -; D: -; J: TRBJ2-1
CDR3: CSADRDWPETDTQYF; DNA: TGCAGCGCGGACCGGGACTGGCCCGAAACAGATACGCAGTATTTT; V: TRBV29-1; size: once; D: -; J: TRBJ2-3
CDR3: CATTPSASANQETQYF; DNA: TGTGCCACGACTCCCTCAGCTAGCGCTAATCAAGAGACCCAGTACTTC; V: TRBV15; size: -; D: -; J: TRBJ2-5
CDR3: CASSLWDGVNTEAFF; DNA: TGCGCCAGCAGCCTATGGGACGGTGTGAACACTGAAGCTTTCTTT; V: TRBV4-1; size: -; D: -; J: TRBJ1-1
CDR3: CASSRDRVQNIQYF; DNA: TGTGCCAGCAGCCGTGACAGGGTTCAAAACATTCAGTACTTC; V: TRBV14; size: -; D: TRBD1; J: TRBJ2-4
CDR3: CASSLAFEAYEQYF; DNA: TGCGCCAGCAGCTTGGCTTTCGAGGCCTACGAGCAGTACTTC; V: TRBV5-1; size: few; D: -; J: TRBJ2-7